One sample yielded the 20 T cell receptor beta chains listed below, sequenced in a study of tumor-infiltrating lymphocytes in primary liver carcinoma (dated by TCRdb to 2015 to 2018). Reads for this sample came from an Illumina HiSeq 2500. A constant-region primer and ProtoScript II reverse transcriptase were used to reverse-transcribe TCRbeta-specific cDNA from around 530 ng total RNA. Three nested multiplex PCR rounds, following a slightly modified ARM-PCR procedure, were used to build the TCRbeta libraries. Each of the first two PCR rounds ran for approximately 10 cycles using multiplex TRBV1-TRBV30 forward primers together with a Cbeta reverse primer. TCRdb applied fastp at Q25 and MiXCR to the public reads, then kept only in-frame beta chains. Under each unique CDR3 protein, matching rows form one entry showing the most common genes and DNA. The sample profile shows 250,000 to 400,000 distinct CDR3 sequences; 65% of them were found once. The ten most abundant clones make up roughly 9% of the sample.

Blood RNA was extracted from unsorted whole blood with TRIzol reagent; germline DNA came from the DNeasy Blood & Tissue kit. The specimen was peripheral blood. These receptors all stem from a man in his forties with primary liver carcinoma and hepatitis B virus infection.

As to this clonotype: This likely comes from a read error, as the CDR3 has no conserved phenylalanine or tryptophan at its end. The gene calls are TRBV4-1 and TRBJ2-7; 14 positions match TRBD2. The germline V gene has CDR1 MGHRA and CDR2 YSYEKL. The CDR3 runs 23 residues. In DNA, the CDR3 is TGCTCCAGCAGCCGTCTACCGGGACAGGGGATACCGACTAGCGGGAGGGCCGGGGGAGAGCAGTACCTC. Amino acids: CSSSRLPGQGIPTSGRAGGEQYL.

This clonotype has a handful of counts. The chain is built from TRBV5-8 and TRBJ2-5; D remains unclear. The ends were cut back, 2 bases at V and 2 bases at J, with 10 bases in the middle. Germline CDR1 reads SGHTS; CDR2 reads YDEGEE. The CDR3 spans 14 residues. This CDR3 is CASSFYLEQETQYF. The DNA of the CDR3 is TGTGCCAGCAGCTTCTATTTAGAGCAAGAGACCCAGTACTTC. Full variable domain (remainder filled in from reference TRBV5-8 and TRBJ2-5): EAGVTQSPTHLIKTRGQQATLRCSPISGHTSVYWYQQALGLGLQFLLWYDEGEERNRGNFPPRFSGRQFPNYSSELNVNALELEDSALYLCASSFYLEQETQYFGPGTRLLVL.

A remark on this clonotype: One junction end does not reproduce the germline sequence, and a read error may be involved. The chain links TRBV28 to TRBJ2-3, with TRBD1 matching over 7 bases. The CDR3 spans 15 residues. In germline, CDR1 is MDHEN, CDR2 SYDVKM. This chain's CDR3 is CARSSGQPSTDTQYF. Written as DNA, the CDR3 is TGTGCCAGAAGTTCGGGACAGCCCAGCACAGATACGCAGTATTTT.

Ten or more counts support this clonotype. V usage is TRBV6-6 and J usage is TRBJ2-7; D not certain. Trimming left V 6 bases short and J 5 bases short, with 8 bases between. CDR3 length: 11 residues. Germline V lookup: CDR1 MNHNY, CDR2 SVGAGI (reference sequence). The DNA for the CDR3 is TGTGCCAGCAGCTCACGAAACGAGCAGTACTTC. It translates to CASSSRNEQYF.

The rearrangement uses TRBV14 and TRBJ2-7; D gene unclear. The CDR3 has 15 residues. Germline V gene lookup returns CDR1 SGHDN and CDR2 FVKESK. Trimming cost V 0 bases and J 9 bases, with 18 bases left between them. CDR3 residues: CASSQDWSGLGGQYF. In nucleotides, the CDR3 is TGTGCCAGCAGCCAAGACTGGTCAGGTCTCGGCGGGCAGTACTTC.

V and J are TRBV14 and TRBJ2-1, with 11 bases that match TRBD1. The CDR3 is 14 amino acids. V was pared by 5 bases and J by 6 bases, with 3 bases of the junction left unmatched. Germline CDR1 SGHDN, CDR2 FVKESK. The CDR3 coding sequence is TGTGCCAGCAGCGTAGGGACAGGGGGCAATGAGCAGTTCTTC. It specifies CASSVGTGGNEQFF.

To note about this clonotype: Germline and junction disagree at one end, which may indicate a read error. This chain connects TRBV5-5 to TRBJ2-7, with unresolved D. This CDR3 region has 16 residues. CDR1 is SGHKS, CDR2 YYEKEE, per germline (reference sequence). Written as DNA, the CDR3 is TGTACCAGCAGCTCCAGTCTCTTCGGACCCGACTACGAGCAGTACTTC. Protein sequence: CTSSSSLFGPDYEQYF.

This clonotype was observed once. The chain uses TRBV29-1 and TRBJ2-5; no clear D. With 7 bases removed from V and 4 bases from J, the gap between germline ends came to 16 bases. This CDR3 region has 13 residues. Germline V lookup: CDR1 SQVTM, CDR2 ANQGSEA. The CDR3 nucleotides are TGCAGCGCGAGGAGCCAAATGGGAGAGACCCAGTACTTC. Protein sequence: CSARSQMGETQYF.

As regards this clonotype: It may be a read error: a sequence one base away is much more abundant. The chain couples TRBV28 to TRBJ1-3; 7 bases agree with TRBD1. This CDR3 has 16 residues. Germline CDR1 MDHEN, CDR2 SYDVKM. The V gene end was trimmed by 5 bases and the J gene end by 0 bases; junction bases not matched to a gene: 7. CDR3 region: CASSLQGQYSGNTIYF. The CDR3 nucleotides are TGTGCCAGCAGTCTTCAGGGACAGTACTCTGGAAACACCATATATTTT.

On this clonotype: One base away lies a much larger clone, so this may be a sequencing read error. The chain carries TRBV5-4 and TRBJ2-1; D is unresolved. Germline V gives CDR1 SGHNT, CDR2 YYREEE (reference sequence). The CDR3 extends over 16 amino acids. CDR3 DNA sequence: TGTGCCAGCAGCTTGGACGGTCAACCCTCCTACAATAAGCAGTTCTTC. Its translation: CASSLDGQPSYNKQFF.

This clonotype has a count of ten or more. This rearrangement joins TRBV6-5 to TRBJ1-5; D is perhaps TRBD1 (5 bases). V shed 0 bases and J shed 5 bases, with 8 bases lying between them. Per the germline V gene, CDR1 is MNHEY and CDR2 is SVGAGI. The CDR3 covers 14 residues. The CDR3 nucleotides read TGTGCCAGCAGTTACTCCAGGGATGATCAGCCCCAGCATTTT. It codes for CASSYSRDDQPQHF.

With regard to this clonotype: The junction differs from germline at one of its ends, possibly a read error. The chain combines TRBV5-1 with TRBJ2-1; 13 nucleotides line up with TRBD2. The CDR3 sequence is 16 residues long. Looked up from germline, CDR1 is SGHRS and CDR2 is YFSETQ. The CDR3 nucleotides are TGCGCCAGCAGCCCACGGGGGACTAGCGGGAATAATGAGCGGTTCTTC. This codes for CASSPRGTSGNNERFF. Looking up the rest from reference TRBV5-1 and TRBJ2-1 gives the full variable domain: KAGVTQTPRYLIKTRGQQVTLSCSPISGHRSVSWYQQTPGQGLQFLFEYFSETQRNKGNFPGRFSGRQFSNSRSEMNVSTLELGDSALYLCASSPRGTSGNNERFFGPGTRLTVL.

Ten or more counts support this clonotype. The rearrangement joins TRBV5-1 to TRBJ2-7; 15 bases are shared with TRBD2. V lost 4 bases and J lost 7; bases outside the gene matches: 0. Germline V gene sequence: CDR1 SGHRS, CDR2 YFSETQ. This CDR3 contains 13 residues. In nucleotides, the CDR3 is TGCGCCAGCAGCGGACTAGCGGGAGGGGAGCAGTACTTC. Its protein product is CASSGLAGGEQYF.

For this clonotype: This may be a read error, as it is one base from a much larger clone. V is TRBV4-1 and J is TRBJ2-2, with TRBD1 as a possible D gene (5 bases). The V gene lost 8 bases and the J gene lost 7 bases, with 23 bases spanning the gap. CDR1 and CDR2 from the germline V gene are MGHRA and YSYEKL. There are 16 residues in the CDR3. CDR3 DNA: TGCGCCAGCGGCTTTTTTCTCGGGCCAGGGCGCGGGGAGCTGTTTTTT. Amino acids: CASGFFLGPGRGELFF.

This clonotype appeared once. A much larger clone lies one base from this, so it may be a read error. The chain is built from TRBV6-6 and TRBJ2-3; TRBD2 is a possible D gene (6 bases). The germline CDR1 and CDR2 sequences are MNHNY and SVGAGI (reference sequence). CDR3 length equals 13 residues. The chain's CDR3 is CASSTHPGDTHYF. The CDR3 nucleotides read TGTGCCAGCAGTACTCACCCGGGAGATACGCACTATTTT.

The rearrangement joins TRBV14 to TRBJ2-7; the D is unclear. The CDR3 covers 14 residues. Germline CDR1 reads SGHDN; CDR2 reads FVKESK. Trimming removed 4 bases at V and 6 bases at J, with 16 bases between. The CDR3 DNA follows: TGTGCCAGCAGCCTTCGAGCTCTCCCGGCCGAGCAGTACTTC. Its translation is CASSLRALPAEQYF.

The V gene is TRBV11-2, the J gene TRBJ2-2, with D perhaps TRBD1 or TRBD2 (5 bases each). CDR3 length equals 15 residues. Germline CDR1 and CDR2: SGHAT and FQNNGV. The V and J ends lost 1 base and 17 bases respectively, with 23 bases between them. CDR3 coding DNA: TGTGCCAGCAGCTTAGGTCGGGGCGCGACCGGGGACCTATTTTTT. This sequence encodes CASSLGRGATGDLFF.

This rearrangement joins TRBV25-1 to TRBJ1-1; D remains ambiguous. V lost 3 bases and J lost 7, with 15 bases in between. Germline V lookup: CDR1 MGHDK, CDR2 SYGVNS. The CDR3 has 14 residues. The CDR3 is CASSDRRQASEAFF. CDR3 coding DNA: TGTGCCAGCAGTGATCGTCGGCAGGCGAGTGAAGCTTTCTTT.

Of note for this clonotype: Lacking the conserved final phenylalanine or tryptophan, this CDR3 likely reflects a read error. The chain recombines TRBV7-3 with TRBJ2-3, with 9 bases that match TRBD2. Germline loops: CDR1 SGHTA, CDR2 FQGTGA. V gave up 2 bases and J gave up 5 bases; unmatched junction bases: 5. CDR3 length: 15 amino acids. As DNA, the CDR3 is TGTGCCAGCAGCTTAGGCGGGAGGGCCGGAGATACGCAGTATCTT. The encoded protein is CASSLGGRAGDTQYL.

Points on this clonotype: The junction and the germline gene differ at one end; a read error may be behind it. The V call is TRBV4-2, the J call TRBJ2-1; 7 bases line up with TRBD1. CDR1 LGHNA and CDR2 YNFKEQ come from the germline V gene. The CDR3 runs 13 residues. The CDR3 spells CPSSQDLGTACVF. CDR3 nucleotides: TGCCCCAGCAGCCAAGATCTTGGGACAGCCTGTGTCTTC.